This T cell receptor (beta chain) was identified during a study of blood T cell repertoires in COVID-19. Across the study: Specimens from acute and convalescent COVID-19 originated in the United States, Italy and Spain. Sample material is recorded as cDNA or gDNA derived from T cells, B-cell-depleted T cells, or PBMCs.

Participants were aged about 18 to 95 years, lived in around 22 US areas, and enrolled virtually. Study processing details: Amplification of reference gene primers provided the estimated nucleated cell counts. Method: immunoSEQ multiplex PCR; TCRdb's copy keeps in-frame clones and lacks some. That table supplies the V and J calls and clone size; D and trimming were determined from the DNA. Of under 250,000 clones listed, 89% are singletons. The CDR3 totals 15 residues. Germline V gene data show CDR1 as ENHRY and CDR2 as SYGVKD. The V end was cut by 2 bases, the J end by 1 base, with 9 bases between. Source material: PBMCs or T cells enriched from blood (not recorded which). V usage is TRBV10-3 and J usage is TRBJ1-5, with D possibly matching TRBD1 (5 bases). This clonotype originated in a woman younger than 45 with acute COVID-19. CDR3 sequence (DNA): TGTGCCATCAGTGAGGGGGCGAGGAGCAATCAGCCCCAGCATTTT. As protein: CAISEGARSNQPQHF.